This is a list of T cell receptor beta chains from one sample in a study of T-cell reconstitution after alpha-beta-depleted transplantation in children. TCRdb re-derived calls from the PCR reads in MiXCR, one entry per CDR3 protein. The table includes some 520,000 distinct CDR3 sequences, about 33% detected once. This sample comprised PBMCs from the stem cell graft donor, obtained from the stem cell graft. The source of these receptors is a human donor who donated a stem cell graft to a child with aplastic anemia. The CDR3 runs from the conserved cysteine through the conserved F or W. Each record gives: clone size, V gene, J gene, D gene, CDR3 DNA, CDR3 protein. The D gene is left open where the match is weak. A clone size is listed for some rows: how often the clone was seen (once, few, many), or a class if it is expanded.

clone size: few
V gene: TRBV12-3/TRBV12-4
J gene: TRBJ1-2
D gene: TRBD1
CDR3 DNA: TGTGCCAGCGGACCCCAGGGGGGCAGCTCTAATGGCTACACCTTC
CDR3 protein: CASGPQGGSSNGYTF

clone size: few
V gene: TRBV7-2
J gene: TRBJ1-2
D gene: -
CDR3 DNA: TGTGCCAGCAGCAAGACTGGGAACTATGGCTACACCTTC
CDR3 protein: CASSKTGNYGYTF

clone size: few
V gene: TRBV7-9
J gene: TRBJ1-1
D gene: TRBD1
CDR3 DNA: TGTGCCAGCAGCTCCCCAAGGACAGGTTTCTTGCAAGCTTTCTTT
CDR3 protein: CASSSPRTGFLQAFF

clone size: -
V gene: TRBV11-2
J gene: TRBJ1-4
D gene: -
CDR3 DNA: TGTGCCAGCAGCTTAGATCCGGTCGGGAATGAAAAACTGTTTTTT
CDR3 protein: CASSLDPVGNEKLFF

clone size: -
V gene: TRBV7-9
J gene: TRBJ2-7
D gene: -
CDR3 DNA: TGTGCCAGCAGCTCAGGATCTAGCGACGAGCAGTACTTC
CDR3 protein: CASSSGSSDEQYF

clone size: -
V gene: TRBV5-1
J gene: TRBJ1-1
D gene: -
CDR3 DNA: TGCGCCAGCAGCTTGGCCCTTGTTGGGATCGACACTGAAGCTTTCTTT
CDR3 protein: CASSLALVGIDTEAFF

clone size: -
V gene: TRBV11-2
J gene: TRBJ2-5
D gene: -
CDR3 DNA: TGTGCCAGCAGCTTAGACAGCGGGCCCCAAGAGACCCAGTACTTC
CDR3 protein: CASSLDSGPQETQYF

clone size: -
V gene: TRBV9
J gene: TRBJ2-2
D gene: -
CDR3 DNA: TGTGCCAGCAGCGTAGCCCCGACCGGGGAGCTGTTTTTT
CDR3 protein: CASSVAPTGELFF

clone size: -
V gene: TRBV15
J gene: TRBJ1-1
D gene: -
CDR3 DNA: TGTGCCACCAGCAGAGATGGCGCGCCTGAAGCTTTCTTT
CDR3 protein: CATSRDGAPEAFF

clone size: -
V gene: TRBV12-3/TRBV12-4
J gene: TRBJ1-2
D gene: -
CDR3 DNA: TGTGCCAGCAGTTTAGTGGCGGAACCCTATGGCTACACCTTC
CDR3 protein: CASSLVAEPYGYTF

clone size: -
V gene: TRBV9
J gene: TRBJ1-1
D gene: -
CDR3 DNA: TGTGCCAGCAGCGTAATCGGGGGGGGTAGCACTGAAGCTTTCTTT
CDR3 protein: CASSVIGGGSTEAFF

clone size: once
V gene: TRBV28
J gene: TRBJ2-5
D gene: TRBD2
CDR3 DNA: TGTGCCAGCAACGCGGGAGACCAAGAGACCCAGTACTTC
CDR3 protein: CASNAGDQETQYF

clone size: -
V gene: TRBV18
J gene: TRBJ2-3
D gene: -
CDR3 DNA: TGTGCCAGCTCACCACCGCGAGGGCTGGGTACAGATACGCAGTATTTT
CDR3 protein: CASSPPRGLGTDTQYF

clone size: -
V gene: TRBV5-1
J gene: TRBJ1-1
D gene: TRBD1
CDR3 DNA: TGCGCCAGTGAAGGACAGGGGAACACTGAAGCTTTCTTT
CDR3 protein: CASEGQGNTEAFF

clone size: once
V gene: TRBV27
J gene: TRBJ1-4
D gene: -
CDR3 DNA: TGTGCCAGCAGTTTATGGAACAGTCCAAATGAAAAACTGTTTTTT
CDR3 protein: CASSLWNSPNEKLFF

clone size: few
V gene: TRBV7-2
J gene: TRBJ1-6
D gene: -
CDR3 DNA: TGTGCCAGCAGCCCGGGCAGGGCAGGTTCACCCCTCCACTTT
CDR3 protein: CASSPGRAGSPLHF

clone size: -
V gene: TRBV4-1
J gene: TRBJ1-3
D gene: -
CDR3 DNA: TGCGCCAGCAGCCAAGAGAGGTACTCTGGAAACACCATATATTTT
CDR3 protein: CASSQERYSGNTIYF

clone size: -
V gene: TRBV20-1
J gene: TRBJ2-1
D gene: -
CDR3 DNA: TGCAGTCCGGTTTCTAGCGACTCCTACAATGAGCAGTTCTTC
CDR3 protein: CSPVSSDSYNEQFF